The sequence of this T cell receptor beta chain was determined in a study of blood T cell repertoires in COVID-19. This clone was detected only once. The table came from immunoSEQ multiplex PCR; TCRdb's copy has only in-frame clones and leaves some out. The data contain under 150,000 clones, around 81% of them seen just once; the ten biggest clones take up about 10%. The CDR3 extends over 13 amino acids. Germline V CDR1 and CDR2: MNHEY, SVGAGI. Trimming cost V 1 base and J 9 bases; bases outside gene matches: 3. The chain has TRBV6-5 and TRBJ2-4; 7 bases are a match to TRBD2. This sequence was found in a human donor in a cohort sampled during active COVID-19. The specimen was peripheral blood. The CDR3 here is CASSYLGEGIQYF. In DNA form, the CDR3 reads TGTGCCAGCAGTTACTTAGGGGAGGGCATTCAGTACTTC.